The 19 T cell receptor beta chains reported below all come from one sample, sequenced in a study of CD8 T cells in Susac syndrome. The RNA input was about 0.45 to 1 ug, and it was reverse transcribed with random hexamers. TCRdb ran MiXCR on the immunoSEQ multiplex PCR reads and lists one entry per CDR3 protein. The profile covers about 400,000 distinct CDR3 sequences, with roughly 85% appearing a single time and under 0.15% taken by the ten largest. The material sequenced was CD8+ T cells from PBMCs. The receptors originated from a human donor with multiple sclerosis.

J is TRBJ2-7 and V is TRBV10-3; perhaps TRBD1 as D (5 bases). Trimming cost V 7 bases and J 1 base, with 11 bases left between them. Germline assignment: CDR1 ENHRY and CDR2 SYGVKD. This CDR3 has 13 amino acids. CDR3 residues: CAITSGPSYEQYF. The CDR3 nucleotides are TGTGCCATCACTTCAGGGCCTTCCTACGAGCAGTACTTC.

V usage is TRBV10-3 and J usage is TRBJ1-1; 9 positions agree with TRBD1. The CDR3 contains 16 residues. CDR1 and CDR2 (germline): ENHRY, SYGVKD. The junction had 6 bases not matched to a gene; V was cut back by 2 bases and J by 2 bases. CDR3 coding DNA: TGTGCCATCAGTGAGGGGACAGGGATGAAAAACACTGAAGCTTTCTTT. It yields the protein CAISEGTGMKNTEAFF.

The CDR3 loop is CASSAGFGLAGHQETQYF. CDR3 nucleotides: TGTGCCAGCAGTGCCGGCTTCGGACTAGCGGGCCACCAAGAGACCCAGTACTTC. The chain joins TRBV2 to TRBJ2-5, with 11 positions matching TRBD2. Germline-derived CDR1 and CDR2 are SNHLY and FYNNEI. The J segment lost 0 bases and the V segment lost 4 bases, leaving 10 bases of the junction unmatched. This CDR3 is 18 amino acids long.

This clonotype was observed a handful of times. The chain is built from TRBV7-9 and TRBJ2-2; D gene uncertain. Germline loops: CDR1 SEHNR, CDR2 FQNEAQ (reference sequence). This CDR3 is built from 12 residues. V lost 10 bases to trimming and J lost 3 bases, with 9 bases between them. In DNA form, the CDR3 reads TGTGCCACCGTCCGGGACACCGGGGAGCTGTTTTTT. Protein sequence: CATVRDTGELFF.

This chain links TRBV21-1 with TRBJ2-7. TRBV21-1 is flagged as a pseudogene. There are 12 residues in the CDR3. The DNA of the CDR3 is TGTGCCAGCAGTTGGTGGGTTTACGAGCAGTACTTC. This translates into CASSWWVYEQYF.

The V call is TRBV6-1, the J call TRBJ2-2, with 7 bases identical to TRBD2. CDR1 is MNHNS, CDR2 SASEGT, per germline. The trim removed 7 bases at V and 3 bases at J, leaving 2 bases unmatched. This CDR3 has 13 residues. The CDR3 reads CASTGGDTGELFF. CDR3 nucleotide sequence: TGTGCCAGCACGGGGGGAGACACCGGGGAGCTGTTTTTT.

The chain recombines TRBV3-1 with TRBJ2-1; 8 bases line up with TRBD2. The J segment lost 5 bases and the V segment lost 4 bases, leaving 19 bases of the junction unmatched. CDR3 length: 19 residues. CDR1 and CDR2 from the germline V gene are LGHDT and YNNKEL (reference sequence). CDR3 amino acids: CASSPHGQLRLAPHNEQFF. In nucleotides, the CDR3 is TGTGCCAGCAGCCCCCATGGGCAGCTACGACTAGCGCCCCACAATGAGCAGTTCTTC.

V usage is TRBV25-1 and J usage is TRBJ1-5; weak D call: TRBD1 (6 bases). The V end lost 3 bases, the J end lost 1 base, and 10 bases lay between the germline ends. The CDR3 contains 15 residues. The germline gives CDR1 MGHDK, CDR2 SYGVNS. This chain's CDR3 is CASSDLDSSNQPQHF. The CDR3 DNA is TGTGCCAGCAGTGACCTGGACAGCAGCAATCAGCCCCAGCATTTT. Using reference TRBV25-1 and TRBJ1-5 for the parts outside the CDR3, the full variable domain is EADIYQTPRYLVIGTGKKITLECSQTMGHDKMYWYQQDPGMELHLIHYSYGVNSTEKGDLSSESTVSRIRTEHFPLTLESARPSHTSQYLCASSDLDSSNQPQHFGDGTRLSIL.

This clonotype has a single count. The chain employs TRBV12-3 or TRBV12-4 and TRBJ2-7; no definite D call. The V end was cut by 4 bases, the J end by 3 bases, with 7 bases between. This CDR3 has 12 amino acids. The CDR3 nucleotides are TGTGCCAGCAGTTGCGTAGTCTACGAGCAGTACTTC. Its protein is CASSCVVYEQYF.

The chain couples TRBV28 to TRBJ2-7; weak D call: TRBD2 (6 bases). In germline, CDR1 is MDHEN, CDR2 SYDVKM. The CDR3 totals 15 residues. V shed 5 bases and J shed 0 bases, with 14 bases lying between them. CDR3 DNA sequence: TGTGCCAGCAGTGTTATAGCGGAGATCTCCTACGAGCAGTACTTC. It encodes CASSVIAEISYEQYF. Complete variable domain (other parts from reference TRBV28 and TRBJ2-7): DVKVTQSSRYLVKRTGEKVFLECVQDMDHENMFWYRQDPGLGLRLIYFSYDVKMKEKGDIPEGYSVSREKKERFSLILESASTNQTSMYLCASSVIAEISYEQYFGPGTRLTVT.

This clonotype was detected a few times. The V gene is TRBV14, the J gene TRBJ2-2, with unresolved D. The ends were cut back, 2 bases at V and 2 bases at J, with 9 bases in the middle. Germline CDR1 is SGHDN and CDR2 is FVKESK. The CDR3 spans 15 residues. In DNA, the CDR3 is TGTGCCAGCAGCCAATTGACTTTTAACACCGGGGAGCTGTTTTTT. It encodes CASSQLTFNTGELFF.

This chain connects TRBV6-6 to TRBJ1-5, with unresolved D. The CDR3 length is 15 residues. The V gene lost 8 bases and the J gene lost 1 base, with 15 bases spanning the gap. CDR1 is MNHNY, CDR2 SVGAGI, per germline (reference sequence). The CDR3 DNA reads TGTGCCAGCGCGACTTGGGTTGAGAGCAATCAGCCCCAGCATTTT. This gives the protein CASATWVESNQPQHF.

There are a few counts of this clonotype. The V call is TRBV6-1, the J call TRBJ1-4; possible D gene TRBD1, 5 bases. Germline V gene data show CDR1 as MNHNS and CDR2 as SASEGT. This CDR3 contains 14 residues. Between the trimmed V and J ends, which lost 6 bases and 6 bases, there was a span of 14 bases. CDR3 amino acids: CASSTNLGDEKLFF. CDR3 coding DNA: TGTGCCAGCAGCACTAACCTGGGGGATGAAAAACTGTTTTTT.

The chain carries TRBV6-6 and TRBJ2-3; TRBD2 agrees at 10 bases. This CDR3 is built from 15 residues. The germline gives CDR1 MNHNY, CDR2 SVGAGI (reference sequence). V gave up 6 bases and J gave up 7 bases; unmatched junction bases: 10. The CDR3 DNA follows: TGTGCCAGCAGCGCAACTAGCGGGATAACGAATACGCAGTATTTT. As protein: CASSATSGITNTQYF.

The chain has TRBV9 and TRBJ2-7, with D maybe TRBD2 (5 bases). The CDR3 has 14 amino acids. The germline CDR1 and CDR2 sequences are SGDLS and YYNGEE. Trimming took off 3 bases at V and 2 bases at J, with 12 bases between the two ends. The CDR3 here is CASSADRLPYEQYF. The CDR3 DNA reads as TGTGCCAGCAGCGCAGACCGACTACCCTACGAGCAGTACTTC.

The CDR3 DNA is TGCAGCGTTGATGTAAGGGAACCTTCTGGCTACACCTTC. This gives the protein CSVDVREPSGYTF. V gene TRBV29-1 combines with J gene TRBJ1-2; D ambiguous. V was shortened by 3 bases and J by 7 bases, with 15 bases between the two germline ends. The CDR3 has 13 amino acids. Germline values: CDR1 SQVTM, CDR2 ANQGSEA.

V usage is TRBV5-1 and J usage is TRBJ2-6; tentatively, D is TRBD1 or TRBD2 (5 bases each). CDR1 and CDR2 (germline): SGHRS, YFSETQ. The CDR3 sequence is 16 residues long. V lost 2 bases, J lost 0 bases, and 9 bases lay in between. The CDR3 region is CASSFGDHSGANVLTF. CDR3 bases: TGCGCCAGCAGCTTCGGGGACCACTCTGGGGCCAACGTCCTGACTTTC.

CDR3 residues: CASSGRQGAYEQYF. The CDR3 coding sequence is TGCGCCAGCAGCGGAAGACAGGGGGCTTACGAGCAGTACTTC. The V call is TRBV4-1, the J call TRBJ2-7; 10 positions agree with TRBD1. Germline CDR1 is MGHRA and CDR2 is YSYEKL. V lost 5 bases to trimming and J lost 4 bases; unmatched junction nucleotides: 5. The CDR3 is made up of 14 amino acids.

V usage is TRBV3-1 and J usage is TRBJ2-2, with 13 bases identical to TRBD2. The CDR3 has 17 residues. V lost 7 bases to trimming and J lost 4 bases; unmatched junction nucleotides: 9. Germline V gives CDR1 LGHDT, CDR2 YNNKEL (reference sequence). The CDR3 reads CASTGGLAGPVTGELFF. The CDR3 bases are TGTGCCAGCACCGGGGGACTAGCGGGGCCGGTCACCGGGGAGCTGTTTTTT.